These 16 T cell receptor beta chains were all obtained from the same sample, sequenced in a study of shared clonotypes between healthy human individuals. Data came from immunoSEQ multiplex PCR; TCRdb stores just in-frame clones and leaves some out. The sample has about 110,000 clones; over 65% are singletons. The sample taken for sequencing was memory CD8+ T cells sorted from blood. The subset was: CD45RO+ cells pooled with CCR7-negative TemRA cells. These receptor sequences come from a woman between 25 and 40 years old in good health.

This clone was observed a few times. The chain uses TRBV5-8 and TRBJ2-1; 10 positions match TRBD2. Germline CDR1 and CDR2: SGHTS and YDEGEE. The CDR3 is 16 amino acids. The ends lost 0 bases at V and 5 bases at J; junction bases unmatched: 5. The CDR3 protein is CASSLGPSGSHNEQFF. For the CDR3, the DNA is TGTGCCAGCAGCTTGGGGCCTAGCGGGAGCCACAATGAGCAGTTCTTC.

The table lists this clone with a few counts. CDR3 DNA: TGTGCCAGCAGTCCCCTAGCGGGCCCGGTGGAGGAGCAGTACTTC. Amino acids: CASSPLAGPVEEQYF. The rearrangement links TRBV6-4 to TRBJ2-7; 8 bases agree with TRBD2. The CDR3 runs 15 residues. The germline CDR1 and CDR2 sequences are MRHNA and SNTAGT. Losses at the gene ends were 5 bases for V and 7 bases for J; bases not matched to a gene: 13.

The chain links TRBV30 to TRBJ1-5, with a weak D call TRBD1 (6 bases). The germline V gene encodes CDR1 GTSNPN and CDR2 SVGIG (reference sequence). This CDR3 has 14 residues. Trimming stripped 3 bases from V and 5 bases from J, with 14 bases between. The CDR3, as DNA: TGTGCCTGGAGAGGGGCAGGGGTCCATCAGCCCCAGCATTTT. It yields the protein CAWRGAGVHQPQHF.

V gene TRBV7-8 combines with J gene TRBJ2-7; D not resolved. V was trimmed by 3 bases and J by 7 bases, leaving 4 bases between them. CDR3 length: 10 residues. Germline V lookup: CDR1 SGHVS, CDR2 FQNEAQ. The CDR3 is CASSFREQYF. CDR3 nucleotide sequence: TGTGCCAGCAGCTTCCGGGAGCAGTACTTC.

The V and J genes are TRBV27 and TRBJ2-7; 10 bases fit TRBD2. Germline-derived CDR1 and CDR2 are MNHEY and SMNVEV (reference sequence). The CDR3 is 16 residues long. V shed 1 base and J 5 bases; nucleotides not matched to a gene: 8. The CDR3 spells CASSLLLAGAGDEQYF. The CDR3 region has the DNA TGTGCCAGCAGTTTATTGCTAGCGGGAGCGGGGGACGAGCAGTACTTC.

This clone has only one observation. V usage is TRBV4-1 and J usage is TRBJ1-5, with a weak D call TRBD1 (6 bases). V lost 3 bases and J 2 bases, leaving 17 bases between the germline ends. This CDR3 comprises 17 residues. The germline gives CDR1 MGHRA, CDR2 YSYEKL. DNA of the CDR3: TGCGCCAGCAGCCAGGTGACAGGCCCGGCGGGCAATCAGCCCCAGCATTTT. Translated, it gives CASSQVTGPAGNQPQHF.

CDR3 sequence (DNA): TGTGCCATCAGTGTCGTCGGGAGGGCCGCTTACGAGCAGTACTTC. Encoded protein: CAISVVGRAAYEQYF. The chain employs TRBV10-3 and TRBJ2-7, with 8 bases fitting TRBD2. Germline loops: CDR1 ENHRY, CDR2 SYGVKD. The CDR3 sequence is 15 residues long. Trimming at V came to 4 bases and at J to 4 bases, leaving 9 bases not matched to a gene.

There are many counts of this clone. The rearrangement uses TRBV11-2 and TRBJ1-1, with D possibly TRBD1 on 6 matching bases. V gave up 3 bases and J gave up 7 bases, with 6 bases separating them. Germline loops: CDR1 SGHAT, CDR2 FQNNGV. The CDR3 has 11 residues. The CDR3 reads CASSLTGEAFF. The CDR3 DNA follows: TGTGCCAGCAGCTTGACAGGTGAAGCTTTCTTT.

On this clone itself: This sample also contains other DNA sequences that code for the same CDR3. The chain couples TRBV28 to TRBJ1-5, with D tentatively TRBD1 (5 bases). This CDR3 has 15 residues. V gave up 6 bases and J gave up 1 base, with 13 bases separating them. Germline V gene data show CDR1 as MDHEN and CDR2 as SYDVKM. The CDR3 DNA follows: TGTGCCAGCAGCCCCTTACGGGGGAGCAATCAGCCCCAGCATTTT. Translated, it gives CASSPLRGSNQPQHF.

The genes are TRBV28 and TRBJ2-3; TRBD2 agrees at 12 bases. This CDR3 has 17 amino acids. The ends lost 3 bases at V and 0 bases at J; junction bases unmatched: 4. Germline CDR1 reads MDHEN; CDR2 reads SYDVKM. CDR3 protein: CASSFWTSGASTDTQYF. The CDR3 nucleotides read TGTGCCAGCAGTTTCTGGACTAGCGGGGCTAGCACAGATACGCAGTATTTT.

The V and J genes are TRBV6-4 and TRBJ1-1, with D perhaps matching TRBD1 (5 bases). The CDR3 has 15 residues. Trimming cost V 0 bases and J 3 bases, with 11 bases left between them. Germline V gene lookup returns CDR1 MRHNA and CDR2 SNTAGT. The CDR3: CASSDSVSGHTEAFF. In DNA form, the CDR3 reads TGTGCCAGCAGTGACTCGGTCTCAGGGCACACTGAAGCTTTCTTT.

V usage is TRBV5-1 and J usage is TRBJ2-7; 7 nucleotides match TRBD1. The trim removed 4 bases at V and 2 bases at J, leaving 9 bases unmatched. This CDR3 has 15 residues. The V gene's germline CDR1 is SGHRS and CDR2 YFSETQ. This chain's CDR3 is CASSPLQGLAYEQYF. CDR3 sequence (DNA): TGCGCCAGCAGCCCGTTACAGGGGTTGGCCTACGAGCAGTACTTC. The complete variable domain, with remaining parts taken from reference TRBV5-1 and TRBJ2-7, reads KAGVTQTPRYLIKTRGQQVTLSCSPISGHRSVSWYQQTPGQGLQFLFEYFSETQRNKGNFPGRFSGRQFSNSRSEMNVSTLELGDSALYLCASSPLQGLAYEQYFGPGTRLTVT.

The CDR3 is CASSPTSGSETTNIQYF. As DNA, the CDR3 is TGTGCCAGCAGCCCGACTAGCGGGAGCGAGACCACAAACATTCAGTACTTC. The chain recombines TRBV27 with TRBJ2-4, with 12 bases identical to TRBD2. The V gene's germline CDR1 is MNHEY and CDR2 SMNVEV (reference sequence). The CDR3 is 17 residues long. The junction had 12 bases not matched to a gene; V was cut back by 6 bases and J by 6 bases.

Only a few counts were recorded for this clone. The V gene is TRBV6-4, the J gene TRBJ2-3; TRBD2 matches 11 bases. This CDR3 comprises 16 residues. The germline V gene encodes CDR1 MRHNA and CDR2 SNTAGT. The trim removed 4 bases at V and 4 bases at J, leaving 7 bases unmatched. The DNA for the CDR3 is TGTGCCAGCAGTGGCTCAACTAGCGGGAGCCCAGATACGCAGTATTTT. It encodes CASSGSTSGSPDTQYF.

The rearrangement links TRBV5-4 to TRBJ2-7; D is perhaps TRBD2 (5 bases). This CDR3 comprises 14 residues. Trimming took off 4 bases at V and 2 bases at J, with 13 bases between the two ends. Germline assignment: CDR1 SGHNT and CDR2 YYREEE (reference sequence). This CDR3 is CASSLEASTYEQYF. In nucleotides, the CDR3 is TGTGCCAGCAGCCTGGAGGCTAGCACCTACGAGCAGTACTTC.

This clone appeared a few times. For the CDR3, the DNA is TGTGCCAGCAGTGAAACGGAGACCACTGAAGCTTTCTTT. Translation gives CASSETETTEAFF. The chain couples TRBV6-4 to TRBJ1-1; no reliable D call. The CDR3 loop spans 13 amino acids. Trimming removed 3 bases at V and 4 bases at J, with 9 bases between. CDR1 is MRHNA and CDR2 is SNTAGT in the germline V gene.